A selection of T cell receptor beta chains follows, all from one sample in a study of T cell responses to AZD1222 COVID-19 vaccine. Libraries were prepared by immunoSEQ multiplex PCR; TCRdb keeps only in-frame clonotypes and omits some of them. The sample yields 140,000 to 150,000 clones, about 89% seen once. The material was peripheral blood, obtained on day 0 of MenACWY control vaccination. All receptors derive from an adult in good health. CDR3s include the opening cysteine and the closing phenylalanine or tryptophan. D genes are given only for firm matches. Clone size, where shown, is once, few, many, or a class for clones that have expanded.

v_gene	j_gene	d_gene	abundance	CDR3aa	CDR3nt
TRBV6-5	TRBJ1-2	TRBD1	NA	CASSPRDRTNYGYTF	TGTGCCAGCAGTCCTCGGGACAGGACAAACTATGGCTACACCTTC
TRBV9	TRBJ1-6	TRBD1	NA	CASSARDRENSPLHF	TGTGCCAGCAGCGCGCGGGACAGGGAGAATTCACCCCTCCACTTT
TRBV6-5	TRBJ1-1	TRBD1	NA	CASSLQGDTEAFF	TGTGCCAGCAGCCTACAGGGGGACACTGAAGCTTTCTTT
TRBV2	TRBJ1-5	NA	NA	CASDKGSNQPQHF	TGTGCCAGCGATAAAGGGTCCAATCAGCCCCAGCATTTT
TRBV30	TRBJ2-7	NA	NA	CAWSAAAPEQYF	TGTGCCTGGAGTGCTGCGGCCCCCGAGCAGTACTTC
TRBV5-6	TRBJ2-7	TRBD2	NA	CASRPGLAGVSYEQYF	TGTGCCAGCAGGCCTGGACTAGCGGGAGTCTCCTACGAGCAGTACTTC
TRBV7-9	TRBJ1-1	NA	NA	CASSLAGLGTEAFF	TGTGCCAGCAGCTTAGCAGGCCTGGGCACTGAAGCTTTCTTT
TRBV11-2	TRBJ2-1	NA	NA	CASSKGRSPGHEQFF	TGTGCCAGCAGCAAAGGACGTTCCCCTGGGCATGAGCAGTTCTTC
TRBV30	TRBJ1-5	TRBD1	NA	CAWSVRGRGVQPQHF	TGTGCCTGGAGTGTAAGGGGCAGGGGGGTGCAGCCCCAGCATTTT
TRBV7-2	TRBJ1-1	NA	NA	CASSLQLYTEAFF	TGTGCCAGCAGTCTACAGTTGTACACTGAAGCTTTCTTT
TRBV6-5	TRBJ1-1	TRBD1	once	CASSYPIQGRNTEAFF	TGTGCCAGCAGTTACCCTATACAGGGGAGGAACACTGAAGCTTTCTTT
TRBV9	TRBJ1-6	NA	NA	CASSPTRGHSPLHF	TGTGCCAGCAGCCCGACCAGAGGTCATTCGCCCCTCCACTTT
TRBV3-1/TRBV3-2	TRBJ2-5	NA	NA	CASSQGETQYF	TGTGCCAGCAGCCAAGGGGAGACCCAGTACTTC
TRBV19	TRBJ1-2	TRBD1	NA	CASTDRGYGYTF	TGTGCCAGTACCGACAGGGGCTATGGCTACACCTTC
TRBV15	TRBJ2-1	TRBD2	NA	CATSTGGERIYNEQFF	TGTGCCACCAGCACCGGGGGGGAGCGGATCTACAATGAGCAGTTCTTC
TRBV10-2	TRBJ2-1	TRBD1	NA	CASSEKGAEQFF	TGCGCCAGCAGTGAAAAGGGGGCGGAGCAGTTCTTC
TRBV6-5	TRBJ1-5	NA	NA	CASSPRVMTVVAQHF	TGTGCCAGCAGCCCCAGGGTGATGACAGTGGTGGCCCAGCATTTT
TRBV6-7	TRBJ1-6	TRBD1	few	CASSYPFTGGSYNSPLHF	TGTGCCAGCAGTTACCCCTTTACAGGGGGCTCCTATAATTCACCCCTCCACTTT
TRBV19	TRBJ2-7	NA	NA	CASSMGHHPTYEQYF	TGTGCCAGTAGTATGGGACACCACCCAACCTACGAGCAGTACTTC
TRBV10-3	TRBJ1-3	NA	NA	CALSDSPPTIYF	TGTGCCCTCTCGGACAGTCCACCCACCATATATTTT
TRBV27	TRBJ2-1	TRBD1	NA	CASSLYGQGFSSYNEQFF	TGTGCCAGCAGTTTATACGGACAGGGCTTTAGCTCCTACAATGAGCAGTTCTTC
TRBV19	TRBJ1-5	NA	NA	CASSIEGGNQPQHF	TGTGCCAGTAGTATAGAGGGGGGGAATCAGCCCCAGCATTTT
TRBV7-2	TRBJ2-7	NA	NA	CASSSPRVGVRYEQYF	TGTGCCAGCAGCTCCCCGCGAGTGGGGGTTAGATACGAGCAGTACTTC
TRBV12-3/TRBV12-4	TRBJ2-7	NA	once	CASSPNSYEQYF	TGTGCCAGCAGCCCAAACTCCTACGAGCAGTACTTC
TRBV28	TRBJ1-5	NA	NA	CASSFSGRGNQPQHF	TGTGCCAGCAGTTTCTCAGGAAGGGGCAATCAGCCCCAGCATTTT
TRBV11-2	TRBJ2-1	NA	NA	CASSLEVSLPHEQFF	TGTGCCAGCAGCTTAGAGGTCTCGCTCCCCCATGAGCAGTTCTTC
TRBV2	TRBJ2-5	NA	NA	CASGLETQYF	TGTGCCAGCGGGCTGGAGACCCAGTACTTC
TRBV6-4	TRBJ2-1	TRBD2	NA	CASERDGYNEQFF	TGTGCCAGCGAGCGGGATGGGTACAATGAGCAGTTCTTC
TRBV19	TRBJ1-2	NA	NA	CASLPPGVDYGYTF	TGTGCCAGTCTTCCCCCAGGGGTGGACTATGGCTACACCTTC
TRBV6-5	TRBJ2-2	NA	once	CASSYEVGELFF	TGTGCCAGCAGTTACGAAGTAGGGGAGCTGTTTTTT